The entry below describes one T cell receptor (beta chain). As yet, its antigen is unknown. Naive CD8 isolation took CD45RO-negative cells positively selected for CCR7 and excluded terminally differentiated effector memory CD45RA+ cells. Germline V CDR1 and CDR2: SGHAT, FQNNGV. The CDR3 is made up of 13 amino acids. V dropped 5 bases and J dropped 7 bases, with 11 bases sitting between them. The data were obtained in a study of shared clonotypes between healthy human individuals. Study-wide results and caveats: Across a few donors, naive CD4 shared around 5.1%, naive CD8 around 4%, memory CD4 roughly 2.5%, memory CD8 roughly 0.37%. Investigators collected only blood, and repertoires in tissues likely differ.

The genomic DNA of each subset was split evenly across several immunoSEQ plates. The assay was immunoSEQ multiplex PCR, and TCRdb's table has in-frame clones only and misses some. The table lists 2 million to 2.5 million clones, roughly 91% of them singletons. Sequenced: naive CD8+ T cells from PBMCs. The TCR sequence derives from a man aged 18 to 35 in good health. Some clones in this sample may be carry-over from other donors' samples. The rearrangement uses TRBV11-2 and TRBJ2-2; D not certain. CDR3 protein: CASSPLLGGELFF. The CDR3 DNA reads TGTGCCAGCAGCCCACTTTTAGGCGGGGAGCTGTTTTTT. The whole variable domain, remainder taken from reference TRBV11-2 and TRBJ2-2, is EAGVAQSPRYKIIEKRQSVAFWCNPISGHATLYWYQQILGQGPKLLIQFQNNGVVDDSQLPKDRFSAERLKGVDSTLKIQPAKLEDSAVYLCASSPLLGGELFFGEGSRLTVL.